The 28 T cell receptor beta chains below were found in one sample sequenced in a study of blood T cells in healthy people across ages. Then a second PCR, running roughly 7 to 12 cycles, was carried out with a sample-barcoded 5' primer and a J-beta primer mix. One entry per CDR3 protein results from TCRdb running MiXCR on the 5' RACE reads. This sample yields about 830,000 distinct CDR3 sequences, of which 55% to 75% are seen a single time; roughly 22% belongs to the top ten. Sequencing input: blood. These TCRs come from a man aged 30 to 45 in good health.

This chain connects TRBV29-1 to TRBJ1-1; D gene uncertain. The germline CDR1 and CDR2 sequences are SQVTM and ANQGSEA. CDR3 length: 8 residues. V dropped 3 bases and J dropped 11 bases, with 4 bases sitting between them. CDR3 residues: CSVDQAFF. CDR3 sequence (DNA): TGCAGCGTTGATCAGGCTTTCTTT.

The chain is built from TRBV27 and TRBJ2-1, with 10 bases identical to TRBD2. With V trimmed by 1 base and J by 6 bases, 15 bases remained unmatched. This CDR3 contains 19 residues. Per the germline V gene, CDR1 is MNHEY and CDR2 is SMNVEV (reference sequence). The CDR3 DNA is TGTGCCAGCAGTTTATTCAAGGCTCCTAGCGGGAGCAAAGCCAATGAGCAGTTCTTC. This translates into CASSLFKAPSGSKANEQFF.

The chain's CDR3 is CSARKQTTGGYSPLHF. The CDR3 DNA sequence: TGCAGTGCTAGAAAACAAACTACGGGGGGGTATTCACCCCTCCACTTT. The V call is TRBV20-1, the J call TRBJ1-6; possible D gene TRBD1, 5 bases. The germline V gene encodes CDR1 DFQATT and CDR2 SNEGSKA (reference sequence). Trimming took off 2 bases at V and 8 bases at J, with 19 bases between the two ends. The CDR3 is made up of 16 amino acids.

The V call is TRBV20-1, the J call TRBJ2-5; a possible D gene is TRBD2 (5 bases). The length of the CDR3 is 14 residues. Germline values: CDR1 DFQATT, CDR2 SNEGSKA (reference sequence). V dropped 5 bases and J dropped 2 bases, with 15 bases sitting between them. CDR3 DNA sequence: TGCAGTGCTCGGGGTTGGATTAGTCAAGAGACCCAGTACTTC. It yields the protein CSARGWISQETQYF.

The chain joins TRBV6-6 to TRBJ2-4; 7 bases align to TRBD2. The J call is uncertain, as TRBJ2-7 better fits the DNA end. Germline CDR1 and CDR2: MNHNY and SVGAGI (reference sequence). This CDR3 is built from 14 residues. CDR3 bases: TGTGCCAGCAGTTACGCTAGCGGACCCTACGAGCAGTACTTC. This gives the protein CASSYASGPYEQYF.

This chain links TRBV7-2 with TRBJ2-1; D is ambiguous. CDR1 is SGHTA, CDR2 FQGNSA, per germline. This CDR3 is 13 amino acids long. Trimming shortened V by 2 bases and J by 8 bases, and 10 bases separated the two germline ends. DNA for the CDR3: TGTGCCAGCAGCTTAACCAGAGACGATGAGCAGTTCTTC. It encodes CASSLTRDDEQFF.

The chain couples TRBV10-1 to TRBJ2-5; a possible D gene is TRBD1 (6 bases). In germline, CDR1 is WNHNN, CDR2 SYGVQD (reference sequence). The V end lost 6 bases, the J end lost 5 bases, and 16 bases lay between the germline ends. The CDR3 is 14 residues long. The DNA for the CDR3 is TGCGCCAGCAGGGGAGACAGGCGGCTGGAGACCCAGTACTTC. It encodes CASRGDRRLETQYF.

V gene TRBV29-1 combines with J gene TRBJ2-5; D could derive from TRBD1 or TRBD2 (5 bases each). Germline V gene data show CDR1 as SQVTM and CDR2 as ANQGSEA. The germline V and J ends were trimmed by 1 base and 5 bases, with 14 bases remaining between them. CDR3 length equals 14 residues. CDR3 DNA: TGCAGCGTTGAAGTAGCAGGGTGGGACGAGACCCAGTACTTC. Translating it yields CSVEVAGWDETQYF.

This chain uses TRBV29-1 with TRBJ2-3, with TRBD2 identical over 9 bases. Trimming cost V 1 base and J 2 bases; bases outside gene matches: 7. Per the germline V gene, CDR1 is SQVTM and CDR2 is ANQGSEA. The CDR3 totals 16 residues. CDR3 sequence (DNA): TGCAGCGTTGAAGGGGTTAGCGGGAGTCTCACAGATACGCAGTATTTT. Protein: CSVEGVSGSLTDTQYF.

The chain joins TRBV29-1 to TRBJ2-2; 7 nucleotides line up with TRBD2. The trim removed 6 bases at V and 1 base at J, leaving 5 bases unmatched. CDR1 and CDR2 from the germline V gene are SQVTM and ANQGSEA. The CDR3 runs to 14 residues. The CDR3 nucleotides are TGCAGCGTGGCCCCGGGGGGGAACACCGGGGAGCTGTTTTTT. This translates into CSVAPGGNTGELFF.

This chain links TRBV11-2 with TRBJ2-3, with D possibly being TRBD1 (6 bases). The CDR3 is 14 residues long. V was cut by 6 bases and J by 6 bases, with 16 bases left in between. Germline lookup yields CDR1 SGHAT and CDR2 FQNNGV. The CDR3: CASRGTFTHDTQYF. CDR3 DNA sequence: TGTGCCAGCAGAGGGACATTTACTCACGATACGCAGTATTTT.

V gene TRBV20-1 combines with J gene TRBJ2-3; D gene ambiguous. The CDR3 runs to 14 residues. Germline CDR1 and CDR2: DFQATT and SNEGSKA (reference sequence). V was cut by 0 bases and J by 7 bases, with 14 bases left in between. CDR3 amino acids: CSARDPSVKNTQYF. The CDR3 DNA reads TGCAGTGCTAGAGATCCCTCTGTGAAGAATACGCAGTATTTT.

This chain links TRBV7-9 with TRBJ2-4, with 7 bases aligning to TRBD2. The CDR3 sequence is 13 residues long. The J segment lost 10 bases and the V segment lost 1 base, leaving 4 bases of the junction unmatched. Germline V gives CDR1 SEHNR, CDR2 FQNEAQ (reference sequence). In DNA, the CDR3 is TGTGCCAGCAGCTTAGACGGGGGGAGTATTCAGTACTTC. Protein sequence: CASSLDGGSIQYF. Looking up the rest from reference TRBV7-9 and TRBJ2-4 gives the full variable domain: DTGVSQNPRHKITKRGQNVTFRCDPISEHNRLYWYRQTLGQGPEFLTYFQNEAQLEKSRLLSDRFSAERPKGSFSTLEIQRTEQGDSAMYLCASSLDGGSIQYFGAGTRLSVL.

This clonotype was seen only once. This chain joins TRBV5-1 and TRBJ2-7; D is unclear. The CDR3 loop spans 15 amino acids. From germline, CDR1 is SGHRS and CDR2 YFSETQ. V lost 0 bases, J lost 1 base, and 11 bases lay in between. CDR3 protein: CASSLAGWGSYEQYF. The CDR3 DNA sequence: TGCGCCAGCAGCTTGGCAGGCTGGGGTTCCTACGAGCAGTACTTC.

The V and J genes are TRBV2 and TRBJ1-2, with TRBD1 matching 8 bases. V trimming: 7 bases; J trimming: 7 bases; junction bases outside the gene matches: 11. This CDR3 contains 14 residues. Germline loops: CDR1 SNHLY, CDR2 FYNNEI. The CDR3 protein is CASTRRQGNGGYTF. The CDR3 bases are TGTGCCAGCACCCGAAGACAGGGGAACGGTGGCTACACCTTC.

The V and J genes are TRBV13 and TRBJ2-7, with TRBD1 matching over 7 bases. The CDR3 runs to 14 residues. Germline assignment: CDR1 PRHDT and CDR2 FYEKMQ (reference sequence). V shed 8 bases and J 2 bases; nucleotides not matched to a gene: 9. In nucleotides, the CDR3 is TGTGCCAGCTTGACGCTGCAGGGGGCCTACGAGCAGTACTTC. Its translation is CASLTLQGAYEQYF.

The rearrangement joins TRBV5-1 to TRBJ2-7, with 10 nucleotides matching TRBD1. This CDR3 is built from 15 residues. CDR1 is SGHRS and CDR2 is YFSETQ in the germline V gene. V was pared by 6 bases and J by 3 bases, with 9 bases of the junction left unmatched. The CDR3 here is CASNGIRDRGYEQYF. The CDR3 DNA reads TGCGCCAGCAACGGAATCCGGGACAGGGGCTACGAGCAGTACTTC.

The chain joins TRBV15 to TRBJ2-3; D may correspond to TRBD1 or TRBD2 (5 bases each). This CDR3 region has 16 residues. Germline lookup yields CDR1 LNHNV and CDR2 YYDKDF (reference sequence). Deletions cut 5 bases from V and 0 bases from J, with 15 bases between. The CDR3: CATSLWTWGSTDTQYF. The CDR3 coding sequence is TGTGCCACCAGCCTCTGGACTTGGGGGAGCACAGATACGCAGTATTTT.

The J gene is TRBJ1-2, the V gene TRBV20-1; 7 bases match TRBD1. This CDR3 is built from 14 residues. Losses at the gene ends were 6 bases for V and 5 bases for J; bases not matched to a gene: 12. Germline values: CDR1 DFQATT, CDR2 SNEGSKA (reference sequence). The CDR3 nucleotides read TGCAGTGCCCCTGGAAGGGGGCTAGGGTATGGCTACACCTTC. Protein sequence: CSAPGRGLGYGYTF.

This clonotype was seen only a few times. The rearrangement joins TRBV25-1 to TRBJ2-7, with D unclear. With the DNA end fitting TRBJ2-5 better, the J assignment may be wrong. The CDR3 spans 13 residues. Looked up from germline, CDR1 is MGHDK and CDR2 is SYGVNS. CDR3 coding DNA: TGTGCCAGCAGTGAATCCCCCCCGGAGACCCAGTACTTC. Its protein is CASSESPPETQYF.

J is TRBJ1-2 and V is TRBV7-2, with D unresolved. Trimming cost V 8 bases and J 1 base, with 14 bases left between them. CDR3 size: 14 residues. The germline CDR1 and CDR2 sequences are SGHTA and FQGNSA. The chain's CDR3 is CASSLSEGNYGYTF. The CDR3 DNA reads as TGTGCCAGCTCCCTGTCCGAGGGTAACTATGGCTACACCTTC.

The rearrangement links TRBV12-3 or TRBV12-4 to TRBJ1-3, with 8 bases fitting TRBD1. This CDR3 contains 14 residues. V trimming: 6 bases; J trimming: 6 bases; junction bases outside the gene matches: 7. CDR3 DNA: TGTGCCAGCAGCAGGGGACAGGAGGCAAACACCATATATTTT. Translated: CASSRGQEANTIYF.

The chain's CDR3 is CASSTQGMRETQYF. The CDR3 DNA is TGTGCCAGCAGCACTCAGGGAATGCGGGAGACCCAGTACTTC. This rearrangement joins TRBV6-5 to TRBJ2-5; a possible D gene is TRBD1 (5 bases). The CDR3 totals 14 residues. V was shortened by 6 bases and J by 5 bases, with 16 bases between the two germline ends. Germline V lookup: CDR1 MNHEY, CDR2 SVGAGI.

Notes on this clonotype: This could be a read error, since a much larger clone is one nucleotide away. The chain is built from TRBV7-9 and TRBJ1-1; D may be TRBD1 (5 bases). The CDR3 has 15 amino acids. Germline-derived CDR1 and CDR2 are SEHNR and FQNEAQ (reference sequence). V dropped 7 bases and J dropped 8 bases, with 23 bases sitting between them. The CDR3 loop reads CASNWAQGSRTEAFF. The CDR3 DNA sequence: TGTGCCAGCAACTGGGCGCAGGGTTCACGGACCGAAGCTTTCTTT. Complete variable domain (other parts from reference TRBV7-9 and TRBJ1-1): DTGVSQNPRHKITKRGQNVTFRCDPISEHNRLYWYRQTLGQGPEFLTYFQNEAQLEKSRLLSDRFSAERPKGSFSTLEIQRTEQGDSAMYLCASNWAQGSRTEAFFGQGTRLTVV.

The rearrangement links TRBV6-2 or TRBV6-3 to TRBJ2-1; the D is unclear. The CDR3 covers 12 residues. Looked up from germline, CDR1 is MNHEY and CDR2 is SVGEGT. V was cut by 3 bases and J by 7 bases, with 7 bases left in between. Here the CDR3 DNA reads TGTGCCAGCAGTTATATTCCGAATGAGCAGTTCTTC. Translation gives CASSYIPNEQFF.

The CDR3 nucleotides read TGTGCCAGCAGTGACCGGGACCTCTACATCTCACCCCTCCACTTT. Its translation: CASSDRDLYISPLHF. This sequence joins TRBV6-1 and TRBJ1-6, with D maybe TRBD1 (5 bases). V dropped 3 bases and J dropped 10 bases, with 16 bases sitting between them. Germline V gene sequence: CDR1 MNHNS, CDR2 SASEGT. There are 15 residues in the CDR3.

This clonotype has more than one count but fewer than ten. This chain joins TRBV20-1 and TRBJ1-2; D unclear. The V end was cut by 1 base, the J end by 0 bases, with 9 bases between. The germline gives CDR1 DFQATT, CDR2 SNEGSKA (reference sequence). This CDR3 has 14 amino acids. The CDR3: CSARGRSANYGYTF. CDR3 DNA: TGCAGTGCTAGAGGACGGAGTGCTAACTATGGCTACACCTTC.

This clonotype was observed once. The chain combines TRBV2 with TRBJ2-6; D gene ambiguous. The V end lost 2 bases, the J end lost 1 base, and 3 bases lay between the germline ends. Germline V gene sequence: CDR1 SNHLY, CDR2 FYNNEI. This CDR3 spans 14 amino acids. The CDR3 protein is CASSEQSGANVLTF. CDR3 DNA: TGTGCCAGCAGTGAACAGTCTGGGGCCAACGTCCTGACTTTC.